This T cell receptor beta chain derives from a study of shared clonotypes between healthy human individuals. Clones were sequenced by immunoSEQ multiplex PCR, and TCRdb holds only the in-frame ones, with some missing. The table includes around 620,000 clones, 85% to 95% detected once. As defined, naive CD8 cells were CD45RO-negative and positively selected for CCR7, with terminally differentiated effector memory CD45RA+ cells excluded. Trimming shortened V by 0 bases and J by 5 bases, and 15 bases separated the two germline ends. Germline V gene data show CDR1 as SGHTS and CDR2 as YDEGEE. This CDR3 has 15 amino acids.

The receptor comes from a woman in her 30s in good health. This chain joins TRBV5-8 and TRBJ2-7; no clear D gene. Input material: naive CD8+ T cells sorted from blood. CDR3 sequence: CASSLAPNLVNEQYF. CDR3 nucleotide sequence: TGTGCCAGCAGCTTGGCCCCCAACCTCGTAAACGAGCAGTACTTC.